This T cell receptor beta chain was identified in a study of blood T cells in healthy people across ages. On the study more broadly: Per every two T cells, about one barcoded beta molecule was captured by template switching.

Next came a second PCR, run for about 6 to 12 cycles, which used a sample-barcoded 5' primer along with a J-beta primer mix. Using its own MiXCR run on the 5' RACE reads, TCRdb lists one record per CDR3 protein. The sample yields about 1.6 million distinct CDR3 sequences, approximately 32% seen once. The CDR3 extends over 18 amino acids. V gave up 5 bases and J gave up 0 bases; unmatched junction bases: 9. Germline CDR1 MDHEN, CDR2 SYDVKM. As for this clonotype: Its antigen is still unknown.

Study-wide results and caveats: It was not known whether donors were CMV positive (a possible confounder of expanded clonotype changes).

The material sequenced was blood. V and J are TRBV28 and TRBJ2-7; 14 bases map to TRBD2. The receptor's source is a woman aged 25 to 39 in good health. The CDR3 here is CASSVGLAGGRSSYEQYF. CDR3 in DNA: TGTGCCAGCAGTGTCGGACTAGCGGGGGGTCGAAGCTCCTACGAGCAGTACTTC.